The T cell receptor (beta chain) described here comes from a study of T cell clonality in common variable immunodeficiency. Between the trimmed V and J ends, which lost 1 base and 6 bases, there was a span of 13 bases. Germline CDR1 and CDR2: GTSNPN and SVGIG (reference sequence). The CDR3 runs 13 residues. The table came from immunoSEQ multiplex PCR; TCRdb's copy has only in-frame clones and leaves some out. The sample yields tens of thousands of clones, without any singletons. General study findings and limits: The cause of increased CVID clonality remains unclear without subpopulation sequencing. Common variable immunodeficiency TCR beta sequences reportedly had fewer deletions and N-nucleotide insertions. Fewer TCRbeta clones were shared among CVID subjects than controls.

This clone was counted a few times. Its antigen remains unknown. The read halts 3 residues ahead of the CDR3 end, with the missing end drawn from the germline J gene. Blood samples were heparinized, roughly 4.5 to 8.5 ml per donor. The TCR sequence derives from a human donor with common variable immunodeficiency. The chain carries TRBV30 and TRBJ2-7; weak D call: TRBD2 (6 bases). The sample taken for sequencing was peripheral blood mononuclear cells. Partial CDR3 DNA: TGTGCCTGGAGTGCCGGGACTGCCAGCGAG. Protein sequence: CAWSAGTASE. From start to end, the CDR3 is CAWSAGTASEQYF. Combining the CDR3 with reference TRBV30 and TRBJ2-7 gives the whole variable domain SQTIHQWPATLVQPVGSPLSLECTVEGTSNPNLYWYRQAAGRGLQLLFYSVGIGQISSEVPQNLSASRPQDRQFILSSKKLLLSDSGFYLCAWSAGTASEQYFGPGTRLTVT.